The 5 T cell receptor beta chains below were found in one sample sequenced in a study of T cells in Graves' hyperthyroidism and ophthalmopathy. Researchers amplified the TCR beta CDR3 regions from RNA transcripts. Researchers ran a first-round RT-PCR on the TCR CDR3 using the HTBI primer set. TCRdb independently ran MiXCR on the multiplex PCR reads; one entry per CDR3 protein. Of hundreds of thousands of distinct CDR3 sequences listed, about 15% were seen once; the top ten hold under 30%. Sequencing input: blood. Receptors were obtained from a woman aged 25-40 years with Graves' hyperthyroidism.

J is TRBJ2-3 and V is TRBV2; no clear D gene. The CDR3 runs to 13 residues. CDR1 is SNHLY and CDR2 is FYNNEI in the germline V gene. The ends were cut back, 8 bases at V and 0 bases at J, with 9 bases in the middle. The DNA for the CDR3 is TGTGCCAGCGGAAGAACCAGCACAGATACGCAGTATTTT. This sequence encodes CASGRTSTDTQYF.

This clonotype was counted many times. The chain couples TRBV6-2 or TRBV6-3 to TRBJ2-7, with 7 bases that match TRBD1. Germline-derived CDR1 and CDR2 are MNHEY and SVGEGT. The CDR3 sequence is 15 residues long. Germline trimming cut 2 bases from V and 5 bases from J; bases unmatched to any gene: 9. CDR3: CASSYPSTGSHEQYF. CDR3 nucleotide sequence: TGTGCCAGCAGTTACCCTTCGACAGGGTCTCACGAGCAGTACTTC.

This clonotype showed up many times. This rearrangement joins TRBV28 to TRBJ1-1, with a tentative D call TRBD1 (6 bases). Trimming removed 5 bases from V and 5 bases from J, with 15 bases in between. Germline CDR1 is MDHEN and CDR2 is SYDVKM. This CDR3 has 14 amino acids. CDR3 in DNA: TGTGCCAGCAGTAGCCCGGGACACAAAACTGAAGCTTTCTTT. As protein: CASSSPGHKTEAFF.

This clonotype has more than one count but fewer than ten. The CDR3 loop is CSASDGSGISYEQYF. The CDR3 coding sequence is TGCAGTGCTAGTGATGGTAGCGGGATCTCCTACGAGCAGTACTTC. The genes are TRBV20-1 and TRBJ2-7; 8 nucleotides agree with TRBD2. With V trimmed by 3 bases and J by 0 bases, 7 bases remained unmatched. From germline, CDR1 is DFQATT and CDR2 SNEGSKA (reference sequence). The CDR3 extends over 15 amino acids.

The chain links TRBV3-1 to TRBJ2-5, with D maybe TRBD2 (6 bases). CDR1 and CDR2 (germline): LGHDT, YNNKEL (reference sequence). Trimming removed 0 bases from V and 5 bases from J, with 25 bases in between. The CDR3 loop spans 19 amino acids. CDR3 region: CASSQEPWLGALRGETQYF. CDR3 DNA: TGTGCCAGCAGCCAAGAACCCTGGTTGGGCGCGCTCCGGGGGGAGACCCAGTACTTC.